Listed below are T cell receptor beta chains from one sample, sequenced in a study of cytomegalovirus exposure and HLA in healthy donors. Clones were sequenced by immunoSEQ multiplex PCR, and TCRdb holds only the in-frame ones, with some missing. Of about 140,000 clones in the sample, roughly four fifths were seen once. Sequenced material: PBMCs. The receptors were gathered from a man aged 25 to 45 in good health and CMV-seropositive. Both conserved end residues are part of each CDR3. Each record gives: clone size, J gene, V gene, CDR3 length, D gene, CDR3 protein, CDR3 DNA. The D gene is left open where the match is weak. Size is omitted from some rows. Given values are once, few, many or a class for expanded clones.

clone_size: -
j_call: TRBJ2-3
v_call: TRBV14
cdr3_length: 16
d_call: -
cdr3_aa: CASSQVGGSSTDTQYF
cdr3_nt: TGTGCCAGCAGCCAAGTAGGAGGGTCTAGCACAGATACGCAGTATTTT

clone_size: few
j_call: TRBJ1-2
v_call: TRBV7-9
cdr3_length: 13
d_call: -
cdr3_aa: CASSLGQTNGYTF
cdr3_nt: TGTGCCAGCAGCCTAGGACAGACGAATGGCTACACCTTC

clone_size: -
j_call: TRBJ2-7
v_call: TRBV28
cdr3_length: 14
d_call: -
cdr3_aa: CASSLSPGAYEQYF
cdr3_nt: TGTGCCAGCAGTTTATCCCCAGGCGCTTACGAGCAGTACTTC

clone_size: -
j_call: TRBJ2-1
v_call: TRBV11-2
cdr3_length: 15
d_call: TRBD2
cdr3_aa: CASSQHSGRGDEQFF
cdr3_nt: TGTGCCAGCAGCCAACATAGCGGGAGAGGCGATGAGCAGTTCTTC

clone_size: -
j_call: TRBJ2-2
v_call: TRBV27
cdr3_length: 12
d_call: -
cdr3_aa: CASSFSGGELFF
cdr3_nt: TGTGCCAGCAGTTTTTCGGGCGGGGAGCTGTTTTTT

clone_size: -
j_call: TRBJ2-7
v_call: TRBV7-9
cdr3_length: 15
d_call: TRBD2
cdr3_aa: CASSQGSGRRAEQYF
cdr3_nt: TGTGCCAGCAGCCAGGGTAGCGGGAGGAGGGCCGAGCAGTACTTC

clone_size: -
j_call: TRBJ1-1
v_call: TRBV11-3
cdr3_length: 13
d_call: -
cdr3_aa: CASSSPPRSEAFF
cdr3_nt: TGTGCCAGCAGCTCCCCCCCTAGGAGCGAAGCTTTCTTT

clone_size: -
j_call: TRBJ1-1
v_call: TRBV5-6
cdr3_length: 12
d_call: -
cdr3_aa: CASSLTGTEAFF
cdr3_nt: TGTGCCAGCAGCTTAACGGGAACTGAAGCTTTCTTT

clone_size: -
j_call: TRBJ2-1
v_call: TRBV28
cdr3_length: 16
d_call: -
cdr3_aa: CASSLGLYPSYNEQFF
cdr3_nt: TGTGCCAGCAGTTTAGGGCTATACCCCTCCTACAATGAGCAGTTCTTC

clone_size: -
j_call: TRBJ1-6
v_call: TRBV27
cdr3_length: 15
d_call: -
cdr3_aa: CASKIGALDNSPLHF
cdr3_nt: TGTGCCAGCAAGATAGGGGCGCTGGATAATTCACCCCTCCACTTT